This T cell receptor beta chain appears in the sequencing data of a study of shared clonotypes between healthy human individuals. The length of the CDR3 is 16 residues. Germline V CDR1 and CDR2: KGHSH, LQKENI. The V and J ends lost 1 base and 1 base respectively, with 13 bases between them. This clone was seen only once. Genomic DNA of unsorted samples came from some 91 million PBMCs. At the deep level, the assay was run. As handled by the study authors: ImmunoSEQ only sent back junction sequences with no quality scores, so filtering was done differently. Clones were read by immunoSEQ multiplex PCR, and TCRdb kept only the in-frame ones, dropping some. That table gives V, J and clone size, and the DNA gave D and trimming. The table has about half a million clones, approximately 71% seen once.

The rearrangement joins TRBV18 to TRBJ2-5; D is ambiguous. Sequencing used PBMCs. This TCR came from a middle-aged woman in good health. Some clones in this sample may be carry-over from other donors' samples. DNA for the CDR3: TGTGCCAGCTCACCACGAAGCTCAAGAATCCAAGAGACCCAGTACTTC. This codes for CASSPRSSRIQETQYF.